This T cell receptor (beta chain) is from a study of shared clonotypes between healthy human individuals. Remarks on this clone: What it recognizes is unknown.

Study results and caveats: Four donors shared about 5% of their naive CD4 clonotypes. All-four-donor shared clonotypes had higher generation probabilities than non-shared clonotypes did.

V lost 3 bases to trimming and J lost 4 bases; unmatched junction nucleotides: 6. CDR3 length equals 16 residues. The V gene's germline CDR1 is MNHNS and CDR2 SASEGT. Per sorted-subset replicate PCR, input was roughly 220 ng DNA, representing tens of thousands of T cell genomes. Sequenced by immunoSEQ multiplex PCR; TCRdb stores in-frame clones only, minus some. In the table there are 2 million to 2.5 million clones, under 97% of which are singletons. Sequenced: naive CD4+ T cells sorted from blood. Subset meaning: CD45RA+ positively selected. The TCR was taken from a man aged 18-30 years in good health. The V gene is TRBV6-1, the J gene TRBJ1-3; 10 nucleotides align to TRBD1. CDR3 DNA sequence: TGTGCCAGCAGTGACGACGACAGGGGGCCCGGAAACACCATATATTTT. This sequence encodes CASSDDDRGPGNTIYF.